This is a list of T cell receptor beta chains from one sample in a study of CD8 T cells in Susac syndrome. TCRdb independently ran MiXCR on the immunoSEQ multiplex PCR reads; one entry per CDR3 protein. Of about 300,000 distinct CDR3 sequences in the sample, 85% were seen once. What was sequenced was CD8+ T cells from PBMCs. These TCRs come from a human donor with multiple sclerosis. Each CDR3 is given with its conserved first and last residue. D genes are given only for firm matches. Clone size appears in some rows only: once, few, many, or a class for an expanded clone.

CDR3 protein	CDR3 DNA	V gene	clone size	J gene	D gene
CASSLVGGPILFF	TGTGCCAGCAGTTTAGTGGGAGGGCCGATATTGTTCTTC	TRBV27	NA	TRBJ2-1	TRBD2
CSARISHYNQPQHF	TGCAGTGCTAGGATCAGCCACTACAATCAGCCCCAGCATTTT	TRBV20-1	NA	TRBJ1-5	NA
CASSPGGSGSRFTGELFF	TGTGCCAGCAGTCCAGGCGGTAGCGGGAGCAGATTCACCGGGGAGCTGTTTTTT	TRBV12-3/TRBV12-4	NA	TRBJ2-2	TRBD2
CASSSLRGRISYEQYF	TGTGCCAGCAGTTCGCTTAGGGGACGCATCTCCTACGAGCAGTACTTC	TRBV27	NA	TRBJ2-7	NA
CASTHGGGSYNEQFF	TGTGCCAGCACCCACGGAGGGGGGAGCTACAATGAGCAGTTCTTC	TRBV9	NA	TRBJ2-1	NA
CATSDLVPGGSEQFF	TGTGCCACCAGTGATTTAGTCCCGGGGGGTAGTGAGCAGTTCTTC	TRBV24-1	NA	TRBJ2-1	TRBD2
CASSLSLSSPLHF	TGTGCCAGCAGTTTATCCCTGAGTTCACCCCTCCACTTT	TRBV28	once	TRBJ1-6	NA
CAGRGGSLTDTQYF	TGTGCCGGAAGGGGCGGGAGTTTGACAGATACGCAGTATTTT	TRBV2	NA	TRBJ2-3	TRBD2
CASSLVGETYEQYF	TGTGCCAGCAGCTTAGTCGGGGAGACCTACGAGCAGTACTTC	TRBV7-9	NA	TRBJ2-7	NA
CASQGYLVYEQYF	TGTGCCAGCCAAGGGTATCTCGTTTACGAGCAGTACTTC	TRBV11-2	few	TRBJ2-7	NA
CASSSLRDRGAGTEAFF	TGTGCCAGCAGCTCCCTCCGGGACAGGGGGGCAGGCACTGAAGCTTTCTTT	TRBV7-9	NA	TRBJ1-1	TRBD1
CASSSTGAMNTEAFF	TGTGCCAGCAGCTCGACTGGGGCCATGAACACTGAAGCTTTCTTT	TRBV7-6	few	TRBJ1-1	NA